A selection of T cell receptor beta chains follows, all from one sample in a study of cytomegalovirus exposure and HLA in healthy donors. Using immunoSEQ multiplex PCR, the repertoire was profiled, and TCRdb retains in-frame clones only, with some absent. The sample records 75,000 to 90,000 clones, more than 70% being singletons. The specimen sequenced was PBMCs. These receptors were obtained from a man aged 60 to 75 in good health and CMV-seronegative. The CDR3 runs from the conserved cysteine through the conserved F or W.

J | V | length | CDR3
TRBJ1-5 | TRBV30 | 15 | CAWSPGTGTNQPQHF
TRBJ1-3 | TRBV6-5 | 14 | CASQTAISGNTIYF
TRBJ2-1 | TRBV19 | 14 | CASSLAGGYNEQFF
TRBJ2-3 | TRBV9 | 16 | CASSVQGSSRLDTQYF
TRBJ2-1 | TRBV10-3 | 15 | CAISVGTSGDNEQFF
TRBJ1-1 | TRBV7-3 | 17 | CASSLTGPRARGTEAFF
TRBJ1-4 | TRBV19 | 14 | CASSSWGDNEKLFF
TRBJ1-5 | TRBV6-5 | 14 | CASSPGTAYQPQHF
TRBJ1-6 | TRBV19 | 15 | CASSMWAGSNSPLHF
TRBJ2-3 | TRBV9 | 14 | CASSVPGTSSTQYF
TRBJ1-5 | TRBV19 | 15 | CASRGTGGFNQPQHF
TRBJ2-5 | TRBV4-2 | 17 | CASSQGGTPRLVETQYF
TRBJ1-1 | TRBV2 | 14 | CASRKTGGNTEAFF
TRBJ2-7 | TRBV30 | 15 | CAWGGSGGTTYEQYF
TRBJ1-6 | TRBV7-3 | 15 | CASSSTGGSNSPLHF
TRBJ2-5 | TRBV9 | 15 | CASSVGRGGRETQYF
TRBJ2-3 | TRBV27 | 13 | CASSASTATGQYF
TRBJ1-5 | TRBV19 | 14 | CASEGQGGNQPQHF
TRBJ2-7 | TRBV9 | 14 | CASSVGVEPYEQYF
TRBJ2-7 | TRBV19 | 13 | CASSNQGGYEQYF